The table lists the clone carrying this TCR beta chain with a few counts. Its antigen is still unknown. Some clones are missing from TCRdb's copy, which holds only in-frame ones; the method was immunoSEQ multiplex PCR. The table records roughly 36,000 clones, roughly 74% of them present only once. This specimen belongs to a study of vaccination effects on CD4 cells after COVID-19. Study context: Each participant was given two doses of one vaccine (BNT162b2 or mRNA-1273).

Trimming removed 3 bases from V and 3 bases from J, with 8 bases in between. Germline values: CDR1 DFQATT, CDR2 SNEGSKA (reference sequence). The CDR3 sequence is 12 residues long. Study conclusions and caveats: Marked clonal contraction of both clone types appeared late after vaccination. The study, lacking early post-infection timepoints, had few convalescent patients.

A roughly ten-day culture period preceded the isolation of CD4+ T cells. Days 3 and 7 were when half the medium was replaced with IL-2 medium. The sequence derives from a human donor who received a COVID-19 vaccine. The specimen comprised CD4+ T cells from PBMCs cultured without peptide, sampled before COVID-19 vaccination. The chain couples TRBV20-1 to TRBJ1-2, with D possibly being TRBD1 (5 bases). CDR3 nucleotide sequence: TGCAGTGCTAGTGGGGGGGACTATGGCTACACCTTC. Amino acids: CSASGGDYGYTF.